Below are 19 T cell receptor beta chains sequenced from a single sample in a study of blood T cell repertoires in COVID-19. This table comes from immunoSEQ multiplex PCR, and its TCRdb copy is limited to in-frame clones, with some not included. The sample records 130,000 or so clones, 88% being singletons. Specimen: peripheral blood. The receptors were sampled from a human donor in a cohort sampled during active COVID-19.

In DNA form, the CDR3 reads TGTGCCAGCAGCTTAGGACGGCAAGAGACCCAGTACTTC. Protein product: CASSLGRQETQYF. The gene calls are TRBV13 and TRBJ2-5; D is unclear. Germline CDR1 reads PRHDT; CDR2 reads FYEKMQ (reference sequence). The CDR3 sequence is 13 residues long. Trimming removed 0 bases from V and 2 bases from J, with 4 bases in between. Combining the CDR3 with reference TRBV13 and TRBJ2-5 gives the whole variable domain AAGVIQSPRHLIKEKRETATLKCYPIPRHDTVYWYQQGPGQDPQFLISFYEKMQSDKGSIPDRFSAQQFSDYHSELNMSSLELGDSALYFCASSLGRQETQYFGPGTRLLVL.

This chain uses TRBV13 with TRBJ2-1, with TRBD2 identical over 9 bases. Germline V gives CDR1 PRHDT, CDR2 FYEKMQ (reference sequence). The ends lost 5 bases at V and 9 bases at J; junction bases unmatched: 8. The CDR3 spans 14 residues. The CDR3 sequence is CASSAGTSTGEQFF. DNA of the CDR3: TGTGCCAGCAGCGCAGGGACTAGCACTGGTGAGCAGTTCTTC.

Here the CDR3 DNA reads TGTGCCAGCAGCTTACAATACGAGCAGTACTTC. Residues: CASSLQYEQYF. The chain is built from TRBV11-2 and TRBJ2-7; D remains ambiguous. The length of the CDR3 is 11 residues. V was pared by 2 bases and J by 4 bases, with 3 bases between. CDR1 is SGHAT and CDR2 is FQNNGV in the germline V gene.

The chain is built from TRBV2 and TRBJ2-7, with 7 nucleotides matching TRBD1. This CDR3 spans 17 amino acids. V dropped 8 bases and J dropped 0; count of bases not matched to a gene: 16. The germline gives CDR1 SNHLY, CDR2 FYNNEI. CDR3 DNA: TGTGCCAGCCCCAAAGGGGGCCCACAAGGAAGCTCCTACGAGCAGTACTTC. It codes for CASPKGGPQGSSYEQYF.

This clone has a single count. This chain joins TRBV4-1 and TRBJ2-5; no reliable D call. This CDR3 contains 12 residues. The V end was cut by 0 bases, the J end by 8 bases, with 7 bases between. CDR1 and CDR2 from the germline V gene are MGHRA and YSYEKL. CDR3 sequence (DNA): TGCGCCAGCAGCCAAGATAGCACAACCCAGTACTTC. This codes for CASSQDSTTQYF.

This clone has more than one count but fewer than ten. V usage is TRBV5-6 and J usage is TRBJ2-7; TRBD1 matches 9 bases. V shed 4 bases and J 4 bases; nucleotides not matched to a gene: 6. The germline V gene encodes CDR1 SGHDT and CDR2 YYEEEE. CDR3 length: 14 residues. The CDR3 protein is CASSPGTGQYEQYF. The DNA for the CDR3 is TGTGCCAGCAGCCCCGGGACAGGGCAATACGAGCAGTACTTC.

This CDR3 is CASSDESNQPQHF. CDR3 in DNA: TGTGCCAGCAGTGATGAGAGCAATCAGCCCCAGCATTTT. The gene calls are TRBV2 and TRBJ1-5; D gene uncertain. V was pared by 3 bases and J by 1 base, with 4 bases between. The CDR3 runs to 13 residues. Germline CDR1 SNHLY, CDR2 FYNNEI.

The chain combines TRBV19 with TRBJ1-1; D perhaps matches TRBD1 (5 bases). This CDR3 comprises 13 residues. CDR1 and CDR2 (germline): LNHDA, SQIVND (reference sequence). The V gene lost 9 bases and the J gene lost 11 bases, with 22 bases spanning the gap. The CDR3 sequence: CARGMDHQRGAFF. CDR3 DNA sequence: TGTGCCAGGGGAATGGACCATCAACGGGGGGCTTTCTTT.

The rearrangement joins TRBV19 to TRBJ2-6; 7 bases fit TRBD1. The V gene's germline CDR1 is LNHDA and CDR2 SQIVND (reference sequence). V trimming: 0 bases; J trimming: 13 bases; junction bases outside the gene matches: 9. The CDR3 is 15 amino acids. The CDR3 DNA reads TGTGCCAGTAGTATAGAACAGGGGCACTTGGGGGTCCTGACTTTC. This encodes CASSIEQGHLGVLTF.

The chain is built from TRBV11-2 and TRBJ2-1; TRBD2 aligns across 10 bases. V shed 10 bases, J shed 9 bases, and the junction held 21 bases outside the gene matches. CDR3 length: 17 residues. Per the germline V gene, CDR1 is SGHAT and CDR2 is FQNNGV. For the CDR3, the DNA is TGTGCCACCAGGATTGGGCTAGCGGGAGAGCAGTGGGGTGAGCAGTTCTTC. Translating it yields CATRIGLAGEQWGEQFF.

This chain uses TRBV29-1 with TRBJ1-1; the D gene is possibly TRBD1 (5 bases). The germline V gene encodes CDR1 SQVTM and CDR2 ANQGSEA. V was trimmed by 6 bases and J by 5 bases, leaving 13 bases between them. The CDR3 covers 12 residues. The DNA for the CDR3 is TGCAGCGTCGTGACAAGGGGAACTGAAGCTTTCTTT. Translation gives CSVVTRGTEAFF.

This clone was observed once. The chain employs TRBV5-1 and TRBJ2-3; D might be TRBD1 (7 bases). Germline V lookup: CDR1 SGHRS, CDR2 YFSETQ. V lost 0 bases and J lost 1, with 18 bases in between. This CDR3 is 18 amino acids long. The CDR3 nucleotides are TGCGCCAGCAGCTTGGCCTCATTAGACAGGGAGGGCACAGATACGCAGTATTTT. Translation: CASSLASLDREGTDTQYF.

The rearrangement uses TRBV7-8 and TRBJ2-1; D is perhaps TRBD2 (5 bases). V was trimmed by 1 base and J by 10 bases, leaving 11 bases between them. CDR3 length equals 13 residues. The germline V gene has CDR1 SGHVS and CDR2 FQNEAQ. CDR3 nucleotides: TGTGCCAGCAGCTTAGATCGGGGTGGGGAGCAGTTCTTC. This codes for CASSLDRGGEQFF.

The chain recombines TRBV19 with TRBJ1-5, with 7 bases lining up with TRBD1. Germline V gene data show CDR1 as LNHDA and CDR2 as SQIVND (reference sequence). This CDR3 region has 14 residues. The J segment lost 3 bases and the V segment lost 7 bases, leaving 6 bases of the junction unmatched. The CDR3 DNA follows: TGTGCCAGTAAGGTTGGGACAGTCAATCAGCCCCAGCATTTT. It codes for CASKVGTVNQPQHF. Full variable domain (missing parts from reference TRBV19 and TRBJ1-5): DGGITQSPKYLFRKEGQNVTLSCEQNLNHDAMYWYRQDPGQGLRLIYYSQIVNDFQKGDIAEGYSVSREKKESFPLTVTSAQKNPTAFYLCASKVGTVNQPQHFGDGTRLSIL.

About this clone itself: With a much larger clone just one base away, this may be a read error. V gene TRBV15 combines with J gene TRBJ2-2; 8 nucleotides match TRBD2. Germline V lookup: CDR1 LNHNV, CDR2 YYDKDF (reference sequence). V lost 0 bases, J lost 6 bases, and 3 bases stayed unmatched. This CDR3 has 15 amino acids. This CDR3 is CATSRDHGGAGELFF. The CDR3 bases are TGTGCCACCAGCAGAGATCACGGGGGGGCCGGGGAGCTGTTTTTT.

This clone showed up just once. The chain uses TRBV28 and TRBJ2-7; D possibly corresponds to TRBD2 (6 bases). Between the trimmed V and J ends, which lost 6 bases and 5 bases, there was a span of 17 bases. From germline, CDR1 is MDHEN and CDR2 SYDVKM. The CDR3 runs to 14 residues. The CDR3 coding sequence is TGTGCCAGCAGACCAGCGGGCGAAGCACACGAGCAGTACTTC. It codes for CASRPAGEAHEQYF.

V usage is TRBV29-1 and J usage is TRBJ2-7, with 11 nucleotides matching TRBD2. This CDR3 has 13 residues. CDR1 and CDR2 from the germline V gene are SQVTM and ANQGSEA. The J segment lost 2 bases and the V segment lost 4 bases, leaving 1 base of the junction unmatched. The CDR3 nucleotides are TGCAGCGTTGCGGGACTAGCGGCCTACGAGCAGTACTTC. Residues: CSVAGLAAYEQYF.

V gene TRBV28 combines with J gene TRBJ2-7; 8 nucleotides align to TRBD2. CDR1 is MDHEN, CDR2 SYDVKM, per germline. The length of the CDR3 is 14 residues. The CDR3, as DNA: TGTGCATCGGGGGGGGCTCAGCAATTCGACGAGCAGTACTTC. This codes for CASGGAQQFDEQYF.

This clone was found once. The chain joins TRBV27 to TRBJ2-5; 16 positions agree with TRBD2. Unmatched junction bases numbered 7, after V lost 8 bases and J lost 4 bases. Germline CDR1 and CDR2: MNHEY and SMNVEV (reference sequence). This CDR3 contains 16 residues. The CDR3: CASGPGLAGGSETQYF. The CDR3 DNA reads TGTGCCAGCGGGCCGGGACTAGCGGGGGGGTCAGAGACCCAGTACTTC.